This TCR beta chain stems from a study of response to subunit inactivated influenza vaccine. J gave up 8 bases and V 4 bases, and 23 bases lay outside the gene matches. Germline V gene data show CDR1 as SGHAT and CDR2 as FQDESV (reference sequence). The CDR3 loop spans 19 amino acids. MiXCR was run by TCRdb on the RT-PCR reads, yielding one entry per CDR3 protein. The sample yields 500,000 to 600,000 distinct CDR3 sequences, 10% to 15% seen once. V usage is TRBV11-1 and J usage is TRBJ2-3; TRBD2 matches at 8 bases. Material: PBMCs from blood, obtained on the day of vaccination. This receptor was taken from a man aged 50 to 60 who received an inactivated influenza vaccine. For the CDR3, the DNA is TGTGCCAGCAGCTCGCCCGGTAACCTGGTTCGGGAGGGCCGAGGTACGCAGTATTTT. Translation: CASSSPGNLVREGRGTQYF.